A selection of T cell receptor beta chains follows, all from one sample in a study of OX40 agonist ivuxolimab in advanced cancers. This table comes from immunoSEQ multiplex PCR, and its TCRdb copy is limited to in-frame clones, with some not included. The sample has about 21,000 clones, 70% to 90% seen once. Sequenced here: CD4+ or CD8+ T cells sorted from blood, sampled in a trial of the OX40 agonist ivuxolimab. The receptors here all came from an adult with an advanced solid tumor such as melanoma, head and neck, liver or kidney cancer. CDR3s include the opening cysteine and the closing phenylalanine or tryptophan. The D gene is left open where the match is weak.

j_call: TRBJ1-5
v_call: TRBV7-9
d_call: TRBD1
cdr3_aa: CASSSQGASASGPQHF

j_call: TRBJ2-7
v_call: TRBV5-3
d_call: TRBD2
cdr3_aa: CARSLNWTSAYF

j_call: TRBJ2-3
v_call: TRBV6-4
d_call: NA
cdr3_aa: CASSESTDPDTQYF

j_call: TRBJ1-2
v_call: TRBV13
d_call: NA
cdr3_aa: CASSDRDLPNYGYTF

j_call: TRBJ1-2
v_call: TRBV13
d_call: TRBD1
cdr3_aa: CASSNGPGGSGYTF

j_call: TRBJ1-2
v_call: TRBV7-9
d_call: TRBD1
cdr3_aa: CASSLQPGQGGDDYGYTF

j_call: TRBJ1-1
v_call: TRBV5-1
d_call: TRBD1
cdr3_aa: CASSRTGQGITEAFF

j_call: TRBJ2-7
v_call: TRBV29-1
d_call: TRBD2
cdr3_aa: CSAKRTGTSNYEQYF

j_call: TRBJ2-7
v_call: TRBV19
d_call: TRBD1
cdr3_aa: CASSSPPGQGERSYEQYF

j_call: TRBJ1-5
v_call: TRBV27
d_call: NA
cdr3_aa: CASSGGGLQPQHF

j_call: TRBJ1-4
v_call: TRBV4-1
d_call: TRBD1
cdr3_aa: CASSHHRGPIATNEKLFF

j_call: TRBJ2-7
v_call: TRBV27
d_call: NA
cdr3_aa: CASSDGQSYEQYF

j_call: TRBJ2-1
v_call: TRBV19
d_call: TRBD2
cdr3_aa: CASRTGTSGGNEQFF

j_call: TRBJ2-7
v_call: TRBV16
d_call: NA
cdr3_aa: CASSHLRPSYEQYF

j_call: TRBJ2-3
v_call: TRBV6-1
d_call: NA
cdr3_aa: CASSERPRETTDTQYF

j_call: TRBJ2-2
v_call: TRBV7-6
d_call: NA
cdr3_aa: CASSLDPGGDTGELFF

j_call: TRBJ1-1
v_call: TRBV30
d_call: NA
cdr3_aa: CASRDLYKAQGRLTEAFF

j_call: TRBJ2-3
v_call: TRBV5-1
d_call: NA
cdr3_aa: CASSLGTANTDTQYF

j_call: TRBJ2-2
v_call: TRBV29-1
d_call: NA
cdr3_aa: CSVEDPRQEHRNTGELFF

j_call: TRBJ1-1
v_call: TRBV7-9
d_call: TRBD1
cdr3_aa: CASSFGQGGAFF

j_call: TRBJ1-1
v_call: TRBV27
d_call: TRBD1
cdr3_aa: CASSTTGFKSGTAFF

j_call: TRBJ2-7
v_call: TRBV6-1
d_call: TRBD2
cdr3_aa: CASREWTSGSYEQYF

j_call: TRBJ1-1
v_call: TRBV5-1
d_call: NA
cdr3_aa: CASSPEDSRNTEAFF

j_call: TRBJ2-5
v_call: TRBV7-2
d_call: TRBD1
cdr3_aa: CASSLVGVVGQRIEETQYF

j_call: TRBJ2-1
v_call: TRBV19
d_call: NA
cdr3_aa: CASSVGAYNEQFF

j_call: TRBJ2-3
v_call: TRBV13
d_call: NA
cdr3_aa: CASSLPPGWGTDTQYF

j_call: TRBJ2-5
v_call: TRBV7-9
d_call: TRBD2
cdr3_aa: CASSPETSGGAETQYF

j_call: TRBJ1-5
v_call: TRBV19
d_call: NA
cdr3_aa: CARGDYLGRSSNQPQHF

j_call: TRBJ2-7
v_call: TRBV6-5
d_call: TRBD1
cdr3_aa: CASSYSGTGGKGQYF

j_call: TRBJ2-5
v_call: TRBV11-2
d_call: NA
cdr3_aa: CASSLVRQGGWQETQYF

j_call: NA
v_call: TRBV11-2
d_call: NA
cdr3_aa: CASSPPGLKAREQYF

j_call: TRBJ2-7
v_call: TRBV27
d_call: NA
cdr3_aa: CASSLLGGYEQYF

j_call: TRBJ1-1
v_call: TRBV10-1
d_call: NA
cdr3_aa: CASREQLDTEAFF

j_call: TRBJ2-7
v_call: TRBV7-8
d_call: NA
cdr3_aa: CASSLGRPYEQYF

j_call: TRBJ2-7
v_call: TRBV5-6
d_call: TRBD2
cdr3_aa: CASSPGVVAGARSYEQYF

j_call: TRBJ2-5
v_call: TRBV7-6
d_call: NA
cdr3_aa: CASSPQEGTAQYF

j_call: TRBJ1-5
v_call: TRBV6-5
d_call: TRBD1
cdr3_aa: CASSGDRTQHF

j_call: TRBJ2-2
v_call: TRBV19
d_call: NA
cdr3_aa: CASSTLTGYDTGELFF

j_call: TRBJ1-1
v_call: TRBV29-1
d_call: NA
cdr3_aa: CSVGDGLNTEAFF

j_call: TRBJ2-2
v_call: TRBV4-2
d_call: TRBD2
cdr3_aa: CASSQEEAGGRIGELFF

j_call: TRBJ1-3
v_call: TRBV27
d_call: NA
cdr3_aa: CASSPQGSGNTIYF

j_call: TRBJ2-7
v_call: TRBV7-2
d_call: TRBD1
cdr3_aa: CASSLLGQGPHEQYF